Listed below are T cell receptor beta chains from one sample, sequenced in a study of control samples from healthy donors and cancer patients. Profiled with immunoSEQ multiplex PCR; TCRdb holds only in-frame clones, not every one. The sample has about 130,000 clones; around 94% are singletons. Sequencing input: PBMCs. These receptors were obtained from a man aged 60 to 75 with colorectal cancer. The CDR3 runs from the conserved cysteine through the conserved F or W. Fields, in order: V gene, J gene, CDR3 protein.

TRBV27	TRBJ2-7	CASSLTGSSYEQYF
TRBV6-5	TRBJ1-4	CASTNTGESNEKLFF
TRBV7-6	TRBJ1-1	CASSFGQGAGEAFF
TRBV19	TRBJ1-3	CASLSGVGNTIYF
TRBV5-1	TRBJ2-7	CASSPPGYGGTYEQYF
TRBV5-6	TRBJ2-3	CASSNTEGDTQYF
TRBV3-1/TRBV3-2	TRBJ1-2	CASSRSDRDNGYTF
TRBV14	TRBJ2-2	CASSQVRAGELFF
TRBV5-6	TRBJ1-2	CASSPGTGGSYGYTF
TRBV2	TRBJ2-6	CASSGQAGANVLTF
TRBV15	TRBJ2-2	CATSRGGANTGELFF
TRBV3-1/TRBV3-2	TRBJ2-1	CASSLPNGNNEQFF
TRBV3-1/TRBV3-2	TRBJ2-5	CASSQPGQGPETQYF
TRBV10-3	TRBJ1-2	CAITDGQGSYGYTF
TRBV9	TRBJ1-2	CASSVPDRNYGYTF
TRBV7-6	TRBJ2-7	CASSLAEGPYEQYF
TRBV28	TRBJ2-2	CASSGTGTGNTGELFF
TRBV7-9	TRBJ2-5	CASSFFLGTGGLQETQYF
TRBV4-3	TRBJ2-1	CASSQDGGGYNEQFF
TRBV5-5	TRBJ2-7	CASSLGLAGGYEQYF
TRBV18	TRBJ2-2	CASSRTVTGELFF
TRBV19	TRBJ1-3	CASRQGRNTIYF
TRBV24-1	TRBJ2-7	CATSEPGIYEQYF
TRBV9	TRBJ2-3	CASSVDGTHTDTQYF
TRBV5-8	TRBJ2-7	CASSSFSSYEQYF
TRBV5-1	TRBJ1-1	CASSSMGTVNTEAFF
TRBV7-2	TRBJ1-1	CASSSLGLNTEAFF